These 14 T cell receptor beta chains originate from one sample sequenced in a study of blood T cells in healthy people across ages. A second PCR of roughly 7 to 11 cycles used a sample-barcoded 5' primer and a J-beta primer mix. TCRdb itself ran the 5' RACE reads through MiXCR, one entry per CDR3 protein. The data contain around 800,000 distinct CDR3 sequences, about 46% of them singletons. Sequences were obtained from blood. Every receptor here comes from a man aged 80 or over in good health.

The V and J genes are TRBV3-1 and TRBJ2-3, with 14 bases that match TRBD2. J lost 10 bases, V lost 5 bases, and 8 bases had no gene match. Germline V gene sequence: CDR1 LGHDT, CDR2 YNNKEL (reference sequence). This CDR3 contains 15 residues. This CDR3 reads CASSGGTSGRESQYF. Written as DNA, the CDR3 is TGTGCCAGCAGCGGCGGGACTAGCGGGAGAGAGTCGCAGTATTTT.

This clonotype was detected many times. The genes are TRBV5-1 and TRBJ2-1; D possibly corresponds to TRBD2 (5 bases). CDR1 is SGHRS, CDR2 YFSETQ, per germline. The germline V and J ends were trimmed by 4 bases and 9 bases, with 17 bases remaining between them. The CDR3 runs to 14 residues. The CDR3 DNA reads TGCGCCAGCAGCGACACCCCAGCCCGGGGTGAGCAGTTCTTC. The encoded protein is CASSDTPARGEQFF.

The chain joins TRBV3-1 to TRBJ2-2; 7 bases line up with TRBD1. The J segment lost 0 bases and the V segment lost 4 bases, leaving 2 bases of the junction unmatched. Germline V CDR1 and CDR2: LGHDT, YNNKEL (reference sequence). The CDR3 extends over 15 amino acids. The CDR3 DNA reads TGTGCCAGCAGCCCTGGACAGGCGAACACCGGGGAGCTGTTTTTT. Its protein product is CASSPGQANTGELFF. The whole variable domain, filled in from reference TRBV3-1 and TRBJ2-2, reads DTAVSQTPKYLVTQMGNDKSIKCEQNLGHDTMYWYKQDSKKFLKIMFSYNNKELIINETVPNRFSPKSPDKAHLNLHINSLELGDSAVYFCASSPGQANTGELFFGEGSRLTVL.

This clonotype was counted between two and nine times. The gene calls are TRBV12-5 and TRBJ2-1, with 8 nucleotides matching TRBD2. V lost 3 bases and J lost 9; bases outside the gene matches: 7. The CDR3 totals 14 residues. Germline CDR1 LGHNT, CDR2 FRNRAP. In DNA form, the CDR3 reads TGTGCTAGTGGTTTTAGCGGGAAGGAGGGTGAGCAGTTCTTC. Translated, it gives CASGFSGKEGEQFF.

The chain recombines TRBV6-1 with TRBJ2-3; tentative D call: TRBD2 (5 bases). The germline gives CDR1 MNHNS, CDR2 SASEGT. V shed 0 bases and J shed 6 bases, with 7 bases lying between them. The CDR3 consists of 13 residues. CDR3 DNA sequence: TGTGCCAGCAGTGAAGCAACTAGGGATACGCAGTATTTT. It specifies CASSEATRDTQYF.

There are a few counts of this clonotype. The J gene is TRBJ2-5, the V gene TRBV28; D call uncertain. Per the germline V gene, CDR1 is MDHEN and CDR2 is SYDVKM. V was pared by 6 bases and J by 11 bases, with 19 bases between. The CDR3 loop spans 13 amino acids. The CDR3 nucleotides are TGTGCCAGCAGCTTAGCCGAGACTGGTGAGCAGTACTTC. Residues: CASSLAETGEQYF.

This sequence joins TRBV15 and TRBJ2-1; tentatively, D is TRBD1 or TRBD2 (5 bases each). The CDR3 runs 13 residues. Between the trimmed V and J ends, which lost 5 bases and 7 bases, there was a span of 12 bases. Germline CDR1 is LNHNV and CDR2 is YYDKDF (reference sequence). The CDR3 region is CATSSVGGNEQFF. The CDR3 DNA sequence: TGTGCCACCAGCTCGGTTGGGGGTAATGAGCAGTTCTTC.

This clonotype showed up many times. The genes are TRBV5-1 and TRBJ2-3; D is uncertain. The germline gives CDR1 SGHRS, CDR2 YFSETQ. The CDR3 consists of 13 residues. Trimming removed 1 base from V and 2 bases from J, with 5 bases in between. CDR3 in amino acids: CASSLHFTDTQYF. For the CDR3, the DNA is TGCGCCAGCAGCTTGCACTTCACAGATACGCAGTATTTT.

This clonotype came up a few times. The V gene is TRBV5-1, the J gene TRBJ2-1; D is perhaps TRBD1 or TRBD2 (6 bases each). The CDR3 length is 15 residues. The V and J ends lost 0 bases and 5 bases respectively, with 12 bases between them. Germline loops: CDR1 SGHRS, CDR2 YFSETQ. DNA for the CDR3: TGCGCCAGCAGCTTGGTCCGGGGGCAGGACAATGAGCAGTTCTTC. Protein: CASSLVRGQDNEQFF.

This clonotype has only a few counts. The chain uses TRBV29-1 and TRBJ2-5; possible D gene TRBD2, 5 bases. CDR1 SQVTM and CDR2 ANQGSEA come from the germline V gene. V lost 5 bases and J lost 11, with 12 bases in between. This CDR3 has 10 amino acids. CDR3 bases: TGCAGCGTTTTTAGCGATGAGCAGTACTTC. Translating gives CSVFSDEQYF.

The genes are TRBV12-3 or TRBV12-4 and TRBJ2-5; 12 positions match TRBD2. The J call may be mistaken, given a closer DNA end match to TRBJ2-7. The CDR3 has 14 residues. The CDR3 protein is CASTRLAGAYEQYF. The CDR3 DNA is TGTGCCAGCACCCGACTAGCGGGGGCCTACGAGCAGTACTTC.

The DNA of the CDR3 is TGTGCCAGCAGCTTACCGAACAGGGGGCTCCAAGAGACCCAGTACTTC. It encodes CASSLPNRGLQETQYF. This rearrangement joins TRBV7-9 to TRBJ2-5; 9 nucleotides line up with TRBD1. Germline CDR1 reads SEHNR; CDR2 reads FQNEAQ (reference sequence). CDR3 length: 16 amino acids. Germline trimming cut 2 bases from V and 1 base from J; bases unmatched to any gene: 5.

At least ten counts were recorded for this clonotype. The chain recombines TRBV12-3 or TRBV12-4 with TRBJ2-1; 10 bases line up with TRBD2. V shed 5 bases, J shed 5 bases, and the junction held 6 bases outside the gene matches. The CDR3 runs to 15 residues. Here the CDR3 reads CASSPRTSGNNEQFF. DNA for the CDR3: TGTGCCAGCAGTCCCCGGACTAGCGGCAACAATGAGCAGTTCTTC.

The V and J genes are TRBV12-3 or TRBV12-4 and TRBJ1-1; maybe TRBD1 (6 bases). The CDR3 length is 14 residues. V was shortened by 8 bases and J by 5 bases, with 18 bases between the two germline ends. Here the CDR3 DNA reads TGTGCCAGCCGTCTACAGGGACCCTCGACTGAAGCTTTCTTT. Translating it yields CASRLQGPSTEAFF.